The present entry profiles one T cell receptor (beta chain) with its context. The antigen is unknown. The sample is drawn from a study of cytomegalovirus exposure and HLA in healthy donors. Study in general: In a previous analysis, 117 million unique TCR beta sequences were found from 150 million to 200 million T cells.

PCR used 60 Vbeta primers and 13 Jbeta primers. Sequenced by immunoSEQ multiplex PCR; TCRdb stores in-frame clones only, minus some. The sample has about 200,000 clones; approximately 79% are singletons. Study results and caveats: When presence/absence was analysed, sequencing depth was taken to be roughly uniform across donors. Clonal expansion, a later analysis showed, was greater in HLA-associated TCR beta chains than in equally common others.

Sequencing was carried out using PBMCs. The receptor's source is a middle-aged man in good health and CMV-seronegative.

The CDR3 region has the DNA TGTGCCGTCGGGCGGACTAGCGGGAGCAATGAGCAGTTCTTC. It specifies CAVGRTSGSNEQFF. This sequence joins TRBV15 and TRBJ2-1; 13 nucleotides match TRBD2. This CDR3 is 14 amino acids long. Germline V CDR1 and CDR2: LNHNV, YYDKDF (reference sequence). With 11 bases clipped from V and 6 bases from J, the junction kept 7 bases outside the gene matches.